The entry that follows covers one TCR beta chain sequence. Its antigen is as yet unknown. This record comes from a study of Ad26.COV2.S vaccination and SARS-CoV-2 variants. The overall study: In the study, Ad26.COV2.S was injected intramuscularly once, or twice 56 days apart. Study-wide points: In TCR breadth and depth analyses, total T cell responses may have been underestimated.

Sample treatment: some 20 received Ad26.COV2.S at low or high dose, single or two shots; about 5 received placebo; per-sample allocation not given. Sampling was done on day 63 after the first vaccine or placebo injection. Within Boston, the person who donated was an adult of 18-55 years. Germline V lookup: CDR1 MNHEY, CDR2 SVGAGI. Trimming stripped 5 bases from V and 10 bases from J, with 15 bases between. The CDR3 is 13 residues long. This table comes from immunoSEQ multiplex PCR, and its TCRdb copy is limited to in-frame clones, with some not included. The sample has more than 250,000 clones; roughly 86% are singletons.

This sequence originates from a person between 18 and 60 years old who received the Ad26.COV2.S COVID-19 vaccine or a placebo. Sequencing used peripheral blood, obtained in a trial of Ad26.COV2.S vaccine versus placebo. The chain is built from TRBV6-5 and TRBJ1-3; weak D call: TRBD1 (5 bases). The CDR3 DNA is TGTGCCAGCAGTCCCCGCGTGGGGGAAACCATATATTTT. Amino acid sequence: CASSPRVGETIYF.